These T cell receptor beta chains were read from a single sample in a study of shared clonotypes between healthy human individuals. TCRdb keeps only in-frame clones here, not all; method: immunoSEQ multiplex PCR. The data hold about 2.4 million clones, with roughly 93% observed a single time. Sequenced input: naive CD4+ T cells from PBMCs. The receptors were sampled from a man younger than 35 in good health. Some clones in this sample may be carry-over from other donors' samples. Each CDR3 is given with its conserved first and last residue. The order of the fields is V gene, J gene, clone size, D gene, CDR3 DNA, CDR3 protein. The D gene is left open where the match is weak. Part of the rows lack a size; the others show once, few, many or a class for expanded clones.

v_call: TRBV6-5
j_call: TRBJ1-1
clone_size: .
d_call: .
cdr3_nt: TGTGCCAGCAGGGGCGAAAGGCCTATGAACACTGAAGCTTTCTTT
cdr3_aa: CASRGERPMNTEAFF

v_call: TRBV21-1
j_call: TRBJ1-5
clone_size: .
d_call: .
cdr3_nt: TGTGCCAGCAGCAAAGGGGGTCGGGCAGTTTATAGCAATCAGCCCCAGCATTTT
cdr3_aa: CASSKGGRAVYSNQPQHF

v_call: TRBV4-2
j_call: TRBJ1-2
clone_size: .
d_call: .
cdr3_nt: TGTGCCAGCAGCCAAATCTCCACTCCTAACTATGGCTACACCTTC
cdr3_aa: CASSQISTPNYGYTF

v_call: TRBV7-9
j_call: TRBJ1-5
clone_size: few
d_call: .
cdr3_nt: TGTGCCAGCAGCATACCAGGGTTTGGGCCCCAGCATTTT
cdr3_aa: CASSIPGFGPQHF

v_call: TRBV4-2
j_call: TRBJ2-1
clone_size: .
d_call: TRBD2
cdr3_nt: TGTGCCAGCAGCCGAACGACTAGCGGGAGCTCCTACAATGAGCAGTTCTTC
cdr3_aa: CASSRTTSGSSYNEQFF

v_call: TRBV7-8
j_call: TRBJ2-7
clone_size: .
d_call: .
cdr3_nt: TGTGCCAGCAGCTTAGTGTTGGGGAGCTACGAGCAGTACTTC
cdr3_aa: CASSLVLGSYEQYF

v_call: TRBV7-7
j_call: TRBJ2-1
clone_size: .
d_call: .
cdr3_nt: TGTGCCAGCAGCTTAGAGGGAAGCTCCTACAATGAGCAGTTCTTC
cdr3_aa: CASSLEGSSYNEQFF

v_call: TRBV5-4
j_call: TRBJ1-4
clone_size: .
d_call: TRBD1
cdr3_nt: TGTGCCAGCAGCTTGGCAGGGGGTGAAAAACTGTTTTTT
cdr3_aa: CASSLAGGEKLFF

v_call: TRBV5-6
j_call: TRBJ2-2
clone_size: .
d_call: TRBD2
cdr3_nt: TGTGCCAGCAGCTATTGGACTAGGCTCGGGACCGGGGAGCTGTTTTTT
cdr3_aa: CASSYWTRLGTGELFF

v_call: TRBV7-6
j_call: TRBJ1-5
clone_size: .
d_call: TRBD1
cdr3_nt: TGTGCCAGCAGCGCGGGACAGGGTGGGAAACAGCCCCAGCATTTT
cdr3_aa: CASSAGQGGKQPQHF

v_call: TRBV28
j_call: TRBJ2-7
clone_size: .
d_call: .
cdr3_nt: TGTGCCAGCAGTTTGAATAGATTAGGGGGATCGGACGAGCAGTACTTC
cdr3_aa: CASSLNRLGGSDEQYF

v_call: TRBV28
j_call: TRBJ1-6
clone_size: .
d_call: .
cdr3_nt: TGTGCCAGCTTTACCGGTCCTAGCCCAAATTCACCCCTCCACTTT
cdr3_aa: CASFTGPSPNSPLHF

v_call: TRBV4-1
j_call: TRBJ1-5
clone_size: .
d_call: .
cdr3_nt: TGCGCCAGCAGCCAAGAATGGCCGAGCAATCAGCCCCAGCATTTT
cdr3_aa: CASSQEWPSNQPQHF

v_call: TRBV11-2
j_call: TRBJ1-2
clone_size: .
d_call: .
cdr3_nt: TGTGCCAGCAGCTTTTTTCGGGACGCCAACTATGGCTACACCTTC
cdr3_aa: CASSFFRDANYGYTF

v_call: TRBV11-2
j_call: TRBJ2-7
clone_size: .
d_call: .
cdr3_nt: TGTGCCAGCAGCTTAGAGAGGGGGTATCTCTACGAGCAGTACTTC
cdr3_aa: CASSLERGYLYEQYF

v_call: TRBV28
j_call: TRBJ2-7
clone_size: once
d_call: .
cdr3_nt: TGTGCCAGCAGTTCCGGACAGTTACTGTCCCAGTACTTC
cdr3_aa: CASSSGQLLSQYF

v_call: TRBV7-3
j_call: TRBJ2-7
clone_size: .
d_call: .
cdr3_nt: TGTGCCAGCAGCCCAACCCGGGGGCCCTTCTACGAGCAGTACTTC
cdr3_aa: CASSPTRGPFYEQYF

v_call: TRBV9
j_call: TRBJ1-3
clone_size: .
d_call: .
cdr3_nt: TGTGCCAGCAGTTTTTCTGGAAACACCATATATTTT
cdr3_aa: CASSFSGNTIYF

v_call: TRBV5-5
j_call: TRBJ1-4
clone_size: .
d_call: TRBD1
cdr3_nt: TGTGCCAGCAGTTCGGACAGGGGAGCTAATGAAAAACTGTTTTTT
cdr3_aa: CASSSDRGANEKLFF

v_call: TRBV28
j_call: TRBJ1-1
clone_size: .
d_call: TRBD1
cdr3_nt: TGTGCCAGCATCCCTCAGACAGGGGCAGCGGCTGAAGCTTTCTTT
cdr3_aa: CASIPQTGAAAEAFF

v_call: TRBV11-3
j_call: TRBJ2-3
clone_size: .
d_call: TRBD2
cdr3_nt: TGTGCCAGCAGCCGTGGGACTAGCGGGAATTCAGATACGCAGTATTTT
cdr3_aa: CASSRGTSGNSDTQYF

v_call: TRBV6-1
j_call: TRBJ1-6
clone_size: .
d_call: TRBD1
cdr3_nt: TGTGCCAGCAGTGAGACAGGGGATTCACCCCTCCACTTT
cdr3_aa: CASSETGDSPLHF